These 8 T cell receptor beta chains originate from one sample sequenced in a study of T-cell memory formation after mild COVID-19. TCRdb re-called the 5' RACE reads with MiXCR, one entry per CDR3 protein. The sample lists about 390,000 distinct CDR3 sequences, 20% to 25% seen once, with approximately 12% in the top ten. The sequenced material came from PBMCs or a T cell subset sorted from them (not recorded which). The source of these receptors is an adult woman who had mild COVID-19 (a few samples of this study predate the infection). Cell type and time point are not known.

The J gene is TRBJ2-1, the V gene TRBV6-2 or TRBV6-3, with a weak D call TRBD2 (6 bases). Germline V gives CDR1 MNHEY, CDR2 SVGEGT. The V end was cut by 6 bases, the J end by 3 bases, with 15 bases between. This CDR3 has 15 amino acids. The CDR3 coding sequence is TGTGCCAGCAGGGGATTAGCGGTTCTCTACAATGAGCAGTTCTTC. It specifies CASRGLAVLYNEQFF.

The V and J genes are TRBV24-1 and TRBJ2-3; tentatively, D is TRBD2 (6 bases). Per germline, CDR1 KGHDR and CDR2 SFDVKD. The CDR3 has 13 amino acids. The V end was cut by 9 bases, the J end by 4 bases, with 13 bases between. The CDR3 is CATAGLRADTQYF. The CDR3 nucleotides read TGTGCCACCGCAGGACTACGCGCAGATACGCAGTATTTT.

The genes are TRBV5-1 and TRBJ2-1, with 11 bases lining up with TRBD2. V shed 5 bases and J 6 bases; nucleotides not matched to a gene: 7. This CDR3 is built from 15 residues. CDR1 SGHRS and CDR2 YFSETQ come from the germline V gene. The CDR3 bases are TGCGCCAGCAGGGACGGGACTAGCGGCCTCAATGAGCAGTTCTTC. Encoded protein: CASRDGTSGLNEQFF.

The sample holds a few counts of this clonotype. The chain recombines TRBV6-5 with TRBJ2-1; 9 bases line up with TRBD2. Germline values: CDR1 MNHEY, CDR2 SVGAGI. V lost 4 bases to trimming and J lost 3 bases; unmatched junction nucleotides: 4. CDR3 length equals 15 residues. The CDR3 DNA sequence: TGTGCCAGCAGTTCAGCGGGGGGAGGCTACAATGAGCAGTTCTTC. Translated: CASSSAGGGYNEQFF.

In this sample, this clonotype turned up a few times. The genes are TRBV6-5 and TRBJ1-2; 9 bases are a match to TRBD1. This CDR3 comprises 15 residues. Germline V gives CDR1 MNHEY, CDR2 SVGAGI. The J segment lost 5 bases and the V segment lost 5 bases, leaving 9 bases of the junction unmatched. The CDR3 loop is CASSRRQGGIYGYTF. The CDR3, as DNA: TGTGCCAGCAGTCGCCGACAGGGGGGCATATATGGCTACACCTTC.

The sample holds a few counts of this clonotype. This chain connects TRBV29-1 to TRBJ2-6; D gene uncertain. The germline V gene encodes CDR1 SQVTM and CDR2 ANQGSEA. V lost 1 base, J lost 0 bases, and 7 bases lay in between. The CDR3 loop spans 15 amino acids. The CDR3 loop is CSVEGQTSGANVLTF. The CDR3 DNA sequence: TGCAGCGTTGAAGGACAAACCTCTGGGGCCAACGTCCTGACTTTC.

The chain uses TRBV7-3 and TRBJ2-7; TRBD2 matches 8 bases. The V and J ends lost 5 bases and 3 bases, in that order; junction bases with no gene match: 9. The CDR3 length is 15 residues. Germline CDR1 is SGHTA and CDR2 is FQGTGA. The CDR3 bases are TGTGCCAGCAGCCTATTTCCCGGGACTAGCTACGAGCAGTACTTC. Its translation is CASSLFPGTSYEQYF. The full variable domain, in which reference TRBV7-3 and TRBJ2-7 provide the parts outside the CDR3, is GAGVSQTPSNKVTEKGKYVELRCDPISGHTALYWYRQSLGQGPEFLIYFQGTGAADDSGLPNDRFFAVRPEGSVSTLKIQRTERGDSAVYLCASSLFPGTSYEQYFGPGTRLTVT.

The chain links TRBV7-6 to TRBJ2-3; no clear D. Germline assignment: CDR1 SGHVS and CDR2 FNYEAQ. The CDR3 sequence is 15 residues long. V was trimmed by 2 bases and J by 0 bases, leaving 9 bases between them. The CDR3 DNA is TGTGCCAGCAGCTTAACGGCCGACAGCACAGATACGCAGTATTTT. Translating it yields CASSLTADSTDTQYF.